This TCR beta chain was recorded in a study of blood T cells in healthy people across ages (dated by TCRdb to the mid-2010s). Study-level background: In model experiments, roughly one uniquely barcoded TCR beta cDNA molecule per two T cells was captured by template switching. The donors were split into four age groups: young (average 16 years), middle-aged (about 40), aged (about 56) and long-lived (over 75). Two additional independent replicas of 1 million unique cDNA reads from the same blood draw were analyzed for two donors (one aged 18 to 30 and one aged 80 or older). The study measured age-related changes in TCR beta repertoire diversity using deep sequencing normalized with unique cDNA molecular identifiers. To avoid experimental bias, donors of different ages were distributed randomly across sequencing lanes.

Donors were under 40 systemically healthy Caucasian individuals from Russia aged roughly 6 to 95 years. Each donor gave about 9.8 milliliters of peripheral blood, drawn into EDTA-treated Vacutainer tubes. Ficoll-Paque density-gradient centrifugation was used to isolate PBMCs, with at least 7 million obtained per sample. Total RNA, at least 5 micrograms per sample, was extracted from PBMCs with Trizol reagent. For every donor, flow cytometry on a PBMC aliquot measured the percentage of naive CD45RAhigh/CD27high T cells. The investigation overall reported the following: Estimates of total diversity based on one million sequenced T cells were considered lower bounds and underestimates. Because profiling used bulk unsorted PBMCs, naive and antigen-experienced compartments could not be compared conclusively. Because the CMV infection status of the donors was unknown, age-related changes in expanded clonotypes may potentially have been confounded. A strong correlation was found between observed TCR beta diversity and the percentage of naive T cells measured by flow cytometry. As age increased, observed TCR beta diversity per million T cells dropped in a roughly linear way, and a significant reduction was already evident by age roughly 36. The long-lived group showed more naive CD4+ T cells, fewer expanded clones and increased TCR diversity than the aged group, suggesting age selection.

The library came from 5' RACE. This sample was sequenced with an Illumina HiSeq 2500. A second PCR of 7 to 11 cycles was performed with a sample-barcoded 5' primer and a J-beta primer mix. Each TCR beta cDNA molecule received a unique molecular identifier from a template-switch 5' adaptor carrying 12 random nucleotides. Each sample yielded at least 3 million CDR3-containing paired-end reads. All of the RNA was converted into first-strand cDNA using the Mint cDNA synthesis kit, with a TRBC-specific oligonucleotide serving as the primer. After uracil-DNA glycosylase treatment, a first 18-cycle PCR used universal primers M1SS and BC2_uni_R on all cDNA. In the paper's pipeline: Normalization of each sample was performed by random selection of 1 million high-quality reads, each carrying a distinct molecular identifier. Reads with shared molecular identifiers were discarded instead of being binned into consensus sequences. CDR3 identification, clonotype clustering and error correction used MiTCR with a Q25 quality threshold and the strictest error-elimination algorithm. A nonparametric unseen species model using Euler transformation provided a lower-bound estimate of total TCR beta diversity. TCRdb reprocessed the public reads (quality trimming at Q25 with fastp, clone calling with MiXCR) and kept in-frame beta chains. Rows are unified per CDR3 protein, each entry keeping the most common DNA and genes. Here the V and J calls rest on TCRdb's processing, not on the authors' analysis. The sample table lists roughly 2 million distinct CDR3 sequences, just under 50% of them with a count of one. The ten largest clones represent 2% to 2.5% of the sample.

As to this clonotype: This receptor's antigen is unknown. No base quality values were provided; no much bigger clone lies one nucleotide off.

After removal of 5 bases from V and 3 bases from J, the junction retains 7 bases not matched to a gene. Taken from the germline V gene (reference sequence), the CDR1 and CDR2 loops are DFQATT and SNEGSKA. Spanning cysteine to phenylalanine, the CDR3 consists of 15 amino acids. Left in the record is the CDR3 DNA by itself, 45 bases read in frame from the first base. Sequencing was done on a sample of blood. This receptor was taken from a woman in her forties in good health. The chain employs TRBV20-1 and TRBJ2-3, with TRBD1 matching 11 junction bases. The nucleotide sequence is given as TGCAGTGCTGGCTACCGGGACAGGGGGACAGATACGCAGTATTTT. The translation is CSAGYRDRGTDTQYF.